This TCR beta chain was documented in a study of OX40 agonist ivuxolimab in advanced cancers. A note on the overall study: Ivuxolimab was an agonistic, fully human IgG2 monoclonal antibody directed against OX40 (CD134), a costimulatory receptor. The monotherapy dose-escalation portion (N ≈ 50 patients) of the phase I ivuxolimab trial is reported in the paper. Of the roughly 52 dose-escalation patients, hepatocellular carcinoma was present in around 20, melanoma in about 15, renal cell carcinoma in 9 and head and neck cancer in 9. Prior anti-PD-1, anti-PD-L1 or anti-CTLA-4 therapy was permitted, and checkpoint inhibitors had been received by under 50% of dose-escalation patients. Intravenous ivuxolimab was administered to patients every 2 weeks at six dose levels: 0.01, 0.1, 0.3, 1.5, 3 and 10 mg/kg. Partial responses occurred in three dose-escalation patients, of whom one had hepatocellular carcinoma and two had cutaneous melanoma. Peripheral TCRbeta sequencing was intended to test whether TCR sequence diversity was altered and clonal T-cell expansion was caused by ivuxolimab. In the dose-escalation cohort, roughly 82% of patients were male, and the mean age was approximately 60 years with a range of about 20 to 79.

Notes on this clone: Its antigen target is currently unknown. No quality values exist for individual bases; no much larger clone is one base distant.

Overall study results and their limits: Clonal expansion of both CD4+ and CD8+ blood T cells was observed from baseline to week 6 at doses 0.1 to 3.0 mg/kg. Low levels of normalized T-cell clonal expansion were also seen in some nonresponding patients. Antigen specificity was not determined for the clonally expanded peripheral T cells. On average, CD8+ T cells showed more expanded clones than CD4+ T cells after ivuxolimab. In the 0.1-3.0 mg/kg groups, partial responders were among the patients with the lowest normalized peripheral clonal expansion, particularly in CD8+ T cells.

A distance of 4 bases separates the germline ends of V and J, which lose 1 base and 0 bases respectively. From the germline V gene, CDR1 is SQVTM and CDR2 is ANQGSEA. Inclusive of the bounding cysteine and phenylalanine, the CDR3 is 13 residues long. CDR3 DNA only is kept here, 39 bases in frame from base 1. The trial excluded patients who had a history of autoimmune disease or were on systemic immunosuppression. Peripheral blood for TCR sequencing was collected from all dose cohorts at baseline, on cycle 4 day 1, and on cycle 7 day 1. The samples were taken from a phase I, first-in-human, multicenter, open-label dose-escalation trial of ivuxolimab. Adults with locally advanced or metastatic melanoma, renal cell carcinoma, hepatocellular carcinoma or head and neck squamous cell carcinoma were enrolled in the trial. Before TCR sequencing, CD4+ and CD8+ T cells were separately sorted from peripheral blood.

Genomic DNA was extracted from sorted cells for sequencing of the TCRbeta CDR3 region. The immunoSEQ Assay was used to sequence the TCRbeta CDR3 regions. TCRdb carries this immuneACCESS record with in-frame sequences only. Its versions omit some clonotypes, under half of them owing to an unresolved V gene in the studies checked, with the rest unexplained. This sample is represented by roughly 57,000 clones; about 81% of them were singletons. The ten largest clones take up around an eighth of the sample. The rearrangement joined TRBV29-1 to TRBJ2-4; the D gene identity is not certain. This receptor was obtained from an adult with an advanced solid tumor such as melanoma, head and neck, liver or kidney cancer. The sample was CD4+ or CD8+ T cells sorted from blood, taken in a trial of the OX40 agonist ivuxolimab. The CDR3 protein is CSVEALAKNIQYF. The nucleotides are TGCAGCGTTGAAGCTCTAGCCAAAAACATTCAGTACTTC.